This T cell receptor beta chain was recovered during a study of OX40 agonist ivuxolimab in advanced cancers. Study background: Patients assigned to dose escalation were diagnosed with hepatocellular carcinoma, melanoma, renal cell or head and neck cancer. Of mixed ages from about 20 to 80 and averaging about 56 years, the group was approximately 80% male. Three patients responded partially, comprising one with hepatocellular carcinoma and two with cutaneous melanoma.

The data were produced by immunoSEQ multiplex PCR, yet TCRdb's version contains in-frame clones alone and is incomplete. The top ten clones hold about 5.6% of a sample with 62,000 or so clones, roughly nine tenths of them seen once. Sequences were derived from CD4+ or CD8+ T cells sorted from blood, sampled in a trial of the OX40 agonist ivuxolimab. This sequence was found in an adult with an advanced solid tumor such as melanoma, head and neck, liver or kidney cancer.

The CDR3 DNA sequence: TGTGCCAGTTCGACAGCCTATGGCTACACCTTC. Translating gives CASSTAYGYTF. The V call is TRBV28, the J call TRBJ1-2; possible D gene TRBD1, 5 bases. The CDR3 extends over 11 amino acids. Per germline, CDR1 MDHEN and CDR2 SYDVKM. Trimming removed 9 bases from V and 4 bases from J, with 9 bases in between.